The 18 T cell receptor beta chains below all came from one sample that was sequenced in a study of blood T cell repertoires in COVID-19. TCRdb's table, derived via immunoSEQ multiplex PCR, lists solely in-frame clones and lacks some. This table has some 130,000 clones, about 78% appearing once. The specimen was peripheral blood. The receptor source for this set is a man in his sixties who had recovered from COVID-19.

The chain employs TRBV5-6 and TRBJ2-5; the match to TRBD1 covers 9 bases. V shed 4 bases, J shed 3 bases, and the junction held 7 bases outside the gene matches. Germline lookup yields CDR1 SGHDT and CDR2 YYEEEE. There are 15 residues in the CDR3. This CDR3 reads CASSGAGTGKETQYF. The CDR3 DNA is TGTGCCAGCAGCGGAGCCGGGACAGGGAAAGAGACCCAGTACTTC.

The chain couples TRBV6-5 to TRBJ2-7, with 8 bases matching TRBD1. Germline trimming cut 5 bases from V and 2 bases from J; bases unmatched to any gene: 8. CDR3 length equals 15 residues. The germline CDR1 and CDR2 sequences are MNHEY and SVGAGI. DNA of the CDR3: TGTGCCAGCAGTCCAGGGGACAGGTCAGCCTACGAGCAGTACTTC. It translates to CASSPGDRSAYEQYF.

V is TRBV7-2 and J is TRBJ2-7; D call uncertain. With 2 bases removed from V and 2 bases from J, the gap between germline ends came to 7 bases. Germline V lookup: CDR1 SGHTA, CDR2 FQGNSA. The CDR3 runs 13 residues. CDR3 DNA sequence: TGTGCCAGCAGCTTATTCCAGACCTACGAGCAGTACTTC. It encodes CASSLFQTYEQYF.

The chain links TRBV7-2 to TRBJ1-1; 7 bases are shared with TRBD1. V shed 8 bases and J 0 bases; nucleotides not matched to a gene: 3. The germline V gene has CDR1 SGHTA and CDR2 FQGNSA. This CDR3 has 13 residues. For the CDR3, the DNA is TGTGCCAGCGGGGACAGCATGAACACTGAAGCTTTCTTT. Its translation is CASGDSMNTEAFF.

The J gene is TRBJ1-2, the V gene TRBV6-5, with D perhaps matching TRBD1 (6 bases). The CDR3 loop spans 13 amino acids. Trimming shortened V by 6 bases and J by 7 bases, and 15 bases separated the two germline ends. Germline V gene lookup returns CDR1 MNHEY and CDR2 SVGAGI. This CDR3 is CASSLQGGGGYTF. The CDR3 DNA reads TGTGCCAGCAGCCTACAGGGTGGTGGTGGCTACACCTTC.

The chain joins TRBV28 to TRBJ1-1; D is uncertain. The V and J ends lost 5 bases and 7 bases respectively, with 11 bases between them. This CDR3 is built from 12 residues. Germline assignment: CDR1 MDHEN and CDR2 SYDVKM. The chain's CDR3 is CASSPVPGEAFF. CDR3 coding DNA: TGTGCCAGCAGTCCTGTCCCGGGTGAAGCTTTCTTT.

The rearrangement joins TRBV24-1 to TRBJ2-5; perhaps TRBD1 as D (6 bases). Germline assignment: CDR1 KGHDR and CDR2 SFDVKD. The CDR3 consists of 16 residues. V lost 2 bases, J lost 3 bases, and 15 bases lay in between. Here the CDR3 DNA reads TGTGCCACCAGTGATTATACAGGGAACACCAAAGAGACCCAGTACTTC. This encodes CATSDYTGNTKETQYF.

This clone was observed a few times. V usage is TRBV28 and J usage is TRBJ2-5; 10 bases fit TRBD2. CDR1 is MDHEN, CDR2 SYDVKM, per germline. With V trimmed by 7 bases and J by 3 bases, 2 bases remained unmatched. The CDR3 extends over 13 amino acids. The CDR3 loop reads CASILAGEETQYF. In DNA, the CDR3 is TGTGCCAGCATTCTAGCGGGAGAAGAGACCCAGTACTTC.

This clone was seen just once. J is TRBJ1-6 and V is TRBV18; no firm D call. V lost 3 bases and J 0 bases, leaving 12 bases between the germline ends. This CDR3 contains 17 residues. Germline V CDR1 and CDR2: KGHSH, LQKENI. In DNA form, the CDR3 reads TGTGCCAGCTCACCGTCGGGGATAAGCTCCTATAATTCACCCCTCCACTTT. Protein: CASSPSGISSYNSPLHF.

V usage is TRBV19 and J usage is TRBJ1-4, with 8 bases identical to TRBD1. This CDR3 comprises 13 residues. Germline CDR1 and CDR2: LNHDA and SQIVND (reference sequence). Trimming at V came to 6 bases and at J to 7 bases, leaving 4 bases not matched to a gene. The CDR3 sequence: CASSLTGVEKLFF. The CDR3 DNA reads as TGTGCCAGTAGCCTGACAGGGGTTGAAAAACTGTTTTTT.

J is TRBJ2-5 and V is TRBV28; TRBD1 is a possible D gene (5 bases). The CDR3 extends over 14 amino acids. V was shortened by 6 bases and J by 5 bases, with 16 bases between the two germline ends. CDR1 is MDHEN, CDR2 SYDVKM, per germline. The CDR3 protein is CASSRQLRVETQYF. CDR3 sequence (DNA): TGTGCCAGCAGCCGACAGCTCAGGGTGGAGACCCAGTACTTC.

The gene calls are TRBV7-8 and TRBJ1-4, with D perhaps TRBD1 (6 bases). Trimming removed 2 bases at V and 5 bases at J, with 6 bases between. This CDR3 region has 13 residues. Germline V gene sequence: CDR1 SGHVS, CDR2 FQNEAQ. CDR3: CASSLQGNEKLFF. The CDR3 region has the DNA TGTGCCAGCAGCTTACAGGGGAATGAAAAACTGTTTTTT. Full variable domain (remainder filled in from reference TRBV7-8 and TRBJ1-4): GAGVSQSPRYKVAKRGQDVALRCDPISGHVSLFWYQQALGQGPEFLTYFQNEAQLDKSGLPSDRFFAERPEGSVSTLKIQRTQQEDSAVYLCASSLQGNEKLFFGSGTQLSVL.

The V and J genes are TRBV11-2 and TRBJ2-3; 9 nucleotides line up with TRBD2. V lost 8 bases and J lost 5; bases outside the gene matches: 14. CDR3 size: 16 residues. Germline CDR1 is SGHAT and CDR2 is FQNNGV. The CDR3 protein is CASRRPGRGGIDTQYF. The CDR3 DNA is TGTGCCAGCCGGCGTCCGGGGCGGGGGGGCATAGATACGCAGTATTTT.

This clone was recorded once. This sequence joins TRBV10-3 and TRBJ2-2, with 13 bases fitting TRBD2. This CDR3 has 18 amino acids. V gave up 4 bases and J gave up 4 bases; unmatched junction bases: 9. Looked up from germline, CDR1 is ENHRY and CDR2 is SYGVKD. The CDR3 is CAISGGTSGARGTGELFF. CDR3 DNA: TGTGCCATCAGTGGCGGGACTAGCGGGGCTCGGGGCACCGGGGAGCTGTTTTTT.

This chain links TRBV6-2 or TRBV6-3 with TRBJ2-7, with TRBD1 matching over 10 bases. Per the germline V gene, CDR1 is MNHEY and CDR2 is SVGEGT. Germline trimming cut 5 bases from V and 13 bases from J; bases unmatched to any gene: 11. The length of the CDR3 is 13 residues. The CDR3 sequence is CASSPLTGGWGYF. The DNA for the CDR3 is TGTGCCAGCAGTCCCTTGACAGGGGGCTGGGGATACTTC.

The chain employs TRBV2 and TRBJ1-2, with D perhaps TRBD1 (6 bases). The V end lost 1 base, the J end lost 4 bases, and 13 bases lay between the germline ends. The CDR3 consists of 15 residues. Germline V gene sequence: CDR1 SNHLY, CDR2 FYNNEI. The CDR3 bases are TGTGCCAGCAGTGAAGGACAGGCAGGTGTCTATGGCTACACCTTC. Its protein is CASSEGQAGVYGYTF.

The rearrangement uses TRBV28 and TRBJ1-3, with 11 nucleotides matching TRBD1. Germline trimming cut 7 bases from V and 2 bases from J; bases unmatched to any gene: 4. CDR3 length: 15 residues. Looked up from germline, CDR1 is MDHEN and CDR2 is SYDVKM. This CDR3 reads CASTADRGPGNTIYF. CDR3 nucleotide sequence: TGTGCCAGCACCGCGGACAGGGGGCCTGGAAACACCATATATTTT.

The chain recombines TRBV19 with TRBJ1-4; tentatively, D is TRBD1 (5 bases). Per the germline V gene, CDR1 is LNHDA and CDR2 is SQIVND (reference sequence). The CDR3 extends over 17 amino acids. The V end was cut by 5 bases, the J end by 4 bases, with 20 bases between. The CDR3 nucleotides read TGTGCCAGTAGTCTGGGGGGAACAATTGAAGATAATGAAAAACTGTTTTTT. Protein product: CASSLGGTIEDNEKLFF.